This T cell receptor beta chain came from a study of T cell responses to AZD1222 COVID-19 vaccine (dated by TCRdb to the early 2020s). In the study overall: TCR sequencing was performed for over 230 trial participants, of whom 200 to 210 were given two doses of AZD1222 and roughly 25 were given two doses of MenACWY control vaccine. Trial participants were enrolled by age into subgroups of 18-55, 56-69 and 70-plus years, and around 150, 29 and 61 TCR-sequenced participants, respectively, were included in these subgroups.

As to this clone: No cognate antigen has been identified for it. Base qualities were left out, and no much larger clone turns up one base away.

The time point label of this sample denotes: about 28 days (+/-7) after the second vaccine dose. AZD1222 recipients whose second dose came at about 4 weeks and those whose second dose came at about 12 weeks were combined into one group, since spike-specific TCR depth and breadth did not differ between the two schedules. Samples from vaccinated people were obtained from the UK trials COV001 and COV002, which included a single-blind randomized controlled phase 2/3 trial of AZD1222 (ChAdOx1 nCoV-19) in healthy adults. For TCRbeta chain sequencing, PBMC samples from trial participants were taken at day 0 and at day 28 after the second dose. Summary of the overall study and its limitations: The whole spike protein was spanned by vaccine-associated CD4 TCRs, and dominant responses were seen in regions 160-218 and 743-854. The 56-69-year group was small, and its depth increase did not reach significance, likely because of low power. Reportedly, close to half of the unique spike-specific TCRs recognized epitopes lying outside the regions that are mutated in the B.1.351 and B.1.1.7 variants. A significant rise in spike-specific TCR breadth and depth was observed after two AZD1222 doses relative to day 0 and relative to MenACWY recipients. Participants were mostly white British, with more females than males. The authors suggested clonal diversity may have been underestimated. Because no samples from the day 14 peak response were available, repertoires could be characterized only after the peak T cell response. Conclusions about previously exposed vaccinees were limited because only a handful of AZD1222 recipients were SARS-CoV-2 seropositive at baseline.

The CDR3 regions of human TCRbeta chains were analyzed by immunosequencing. In the source study's methods: Repertoire TCRs were matched against a reference library of SARS-CoV-2-specific TCRs generated with the MIRA antigen-specificity platform. Breadth meant the fraction of unique TCRs that were SARS-CoV-2-associated, whereas depth meant the fraction of total T cells that were SARS-CoV-2-associated. Using the MIRA data, each spike-specific TCR was assigned both to the spike region to which the TCR was reactive and to a CD4 or CD8 class. Log10-transformed breadth and depth values were compared by one-way ANOVA with Sidak's multiple comparisons tests. The source is immuneACCESS, and TCRdb retained only in-frame sequences with V and J called. Part of the clones is not carried over; for the studies checked, unresolved V genes explain less than half of this, and the remainder is unexplained. That table is the source of V, J and clone size, and D and trimming were worked out from the DNA. Counted in this sample were more than 95,000 clones; 75% to 90% of them appeared once. The leading ten clones occupy roughly 6.9% of the sample.

Taken from cysteine to phenylalanine, the CDR3 has 15 residues. Only the CDR3 portion is preserved as DNA: 45 bases, with reading frame beginning at the first base. CDR1 is given as MDHEN and CDR2 as SYDVKM, both from the germline V gene. Relative to germline, V is missing 4 bases and J is missing 10 bases, with 8 bases of the junction outside any gene match. This receptor was obtained from an adult who received the AZD1222 COVID-19 vaccine. The sequence is built from TRBV28 and TRBJ1-6; TRBD1 aligns with 9 central bases. The sample consisted of peripheral blood, taken 28 days after the second AZD1222 dose. The DNA reads TGTGCCAGCAGTTCCCCGGGACAGGGAAGGTCACCCCTCCACTTT. It encodes CASSSPGQGRSPLHF.